The rows below give T cell receptor beta chains drawn from one sample of a study of cytomegalovirus exposure and HLA in healthy donors. Profiling relied on immunoSEQ multiplex PCR, and the TCRdb table lists in-frame clones only, not all of them. The data contain approximately 210,000 clones, more than 75% of them seen just once; the ten biggest clones take up 4.5% to 7%. The specimen sequenced was PBMCs. The receptors were sampled from a man aged 35 to 55 in good health and CMV-seropositive. Each CDR3 is given with its conserved first and last residue. Each record gives: V gene, clone size, J gene, D gene, CDR3 protein, CDR3 DNA. The D gene is left open where the match is weak. Not all rows give a size; the values are once, few, many and, for expanded clones, a class.

v_call: TRBV4-1; clone_size: -; j_call: TRBJ2-3; d_call: TRBD1; cdr3_aa: CASSPGDREGTQYF; cdr3_nt: TGCGCCAGCAGCCCTGGGGACAGGGAAGGTACGCAGTATTTT
v_call: TRBV4-1; clone_size: -; j_call: TRBJ2-1; d_call: TRBD2; cdr3_aa: CASSQEGLAGGHNEQFF; cdr3_nt: TGCGCCAGCAGCCAAGAAGGACTAGCGGGAGGGCACAATGAGCAGTTCTTC
v_call: TRBV7-9; clone_size: -; j_call: TRBJ2-3; d_call: -; cdr3_aa: CASSLGASPDTQYF; cdr3_nt: TGTGCCAGCAGCCTTGGGGCGTCCCCAGATACGCAGTATTTT
v_call: TRBV30; clone_size: -; j_call: TRBJ2-1; d_call: TRBD2; cdr3_aa: CAWRIAGFEQFF; cdr3_nt: TGTGCCTGGAGGATAGCGGGGTTTGAGCAGTTCTTC
v_call: TRBV5-1; clone_size: few; j_call: TRBJ2-6; d_call: TRBD2; cdr3_aa: CASSFLIAGFSGANVLTF; cdr3_nt: TGCGCCAGCAGCTTCTTAATAGCGGGATTCTCTGGGGCCAACGTCCTGACTTTC
v_call: TRBV7-9; clone_size: -; j_call: TRBJ2-5; d_call: TRBD2; cdr3_aa: CASSAAPGLAYQETQYF; cdr3_nt: TGTGCCAGCAGCGCCGCCCCGGGACTAGCGTATCAAGAGACCCAGTACTTC
v_call: TRBV9; clone_size: -; j_call: TRBJ1-1; d_call: TRBD1; cdr3_aa: CASSMGQLNTEAFF; cdr3_nt: TGTGCCAGCAGCATGGGACAGCTGAACACTGAAGCTTTCTTT
v_call: TRBV4-1; clone_size: -; j_call: TRBJ1-2; d_call: TRBD1; cdr3_aa: CASSPGGYGYTF; cdr3_nt: TGCGCCAGCAGTCCAGGGGGCTATGGCTACACCTTC
v_call: TRBV10-3; clone_size: -; j_call: TRBJ2-7; d_call: -; cdr3_aa: CAISRDSTYEQYF; cdr3_nt: TGTGCCATCAGCCGGGACTCAACCTACGAGCAGTACTTC
v_call: TRBV5-1; clone_size: -; j_call: TRBJ1-1; d_call: -; cdr3_aa: CASSPGDMNTEAFF; cdr3_nt: TGCGCCAGCAGCCCCGGGGACATGAACACTGAAGCTTTCTTT
v_call: TRBV18; clone_size: few; j_call: TRBJ1-2; d_call: -; cdr3_aa: CASSPDTMGAGGYTF; cdr3_nt: TGTGCCAGCTCCCCCGACACCATGGGGGCAGGCGGCTACACCTTC
v_call: TRBV4-1; clone_size: -; j_call: TRBJ2-2; d_call: TRBD2; cdr3_aa: CASSRKTSGNPTGELFF; cdr3_nt: TGCGCCAGCAGCCGAAAGACTAGCGGGAACCCCACCGGGGAGCTGTTTTTT
v_call: TRBV5-8; clone_size: -; j_call: TRBJ2-5; d_call: -; cdr3_aa: CASSFGPQGETQYF; cdr3_nt: TGTGCCAGCAGCTTTGGGCCTCAAGGAGAGACCCAGTACTTC
v_call: TRBV15; clone_size: -; j_call: TRBJ1-1; d_call: TRBD1; cdr3_aa: CATSRGGTGGAEAFF; cdr3_nt: TGTGCCACCAGCAGAGGGGGGACAGGCGGCGCTGAAGCTTTCTTT
v_call: TRBV6-1; clone_size: -; j_call: TRBJ1-2; d_call: TRBD1; cdr3_aa: CASSELGTGSREGYTF; cdr3_nt: TGTGCCAGCAGTGAACTAGGGACAGGGAGTCGAGAGGGCTACACCTTC
v_call: TRBV14; clone_size: -; j_call: TRBJ2-5; d_call: TRBD1; cdr3_aa: CASSGLRQGAVETQYF; cdr3_nt: TGTGCCAGCAGCGGTCTAAGACAGGGGGCCGTGGAGACCCAGTACTTC
v_call: TRBV10-3; clone_size: -; j_call: TRBJ2-7; d_call: -; cdr3_aa: CAITRGLSYEQYF; cdr3_nt: TGTGCCATCACCCGGGGACTCTCCTACGAGCAGTACTTC
v_call: TRBV7-9; clone_size: -; j_call: TRBJ1-6; d_call: -; cdr3_aa: CASSPPRSSYNSPLHF; cdr3_nt: TGTGCCAGCAGCCCGCCAAGGAGCTCCTATAATTCACCCCTCCACTTT
v_call: TRBV7-9; clone_size: -; j_call: TRBJ2-3; d_call: -; cdr3_aa: CASSPPEGERTDTQYF; cdr3_nt: TGTGCCAGCAGCCCGCCCGAAGGGGAAAGGACAGATACGCAGTATTTT
v_call: TRBV7-9; clone_size: few; j_call: TRBJ2-5; d_call: TRBD1; cdr3_aa: CASRRDREGETQYF; cdr3_nt: TGTGCCAGCAGGAGGGACAGGGAGGGGGAGACCCAGTACTTC
v_call: TRBV7-2; clone_size: -; j_call: TRBJ2-1; d_call: TRBD2; cdr3_aa: CASSSLAGGAYNEQFF; cdr3_nt: TGTGCCAGCAGCTCCCTAGCGGGAGGGGCCTACAATGAGCAGTTCTTC
v_call: TRBV6-5; clone_size: -; j_call: TRBJ1-5; d_call: -; cdr3_aa: CASSTAGLGNQPQHF; cdr3_nt: TGTGCCAGCAGCACAGCAGGGTTGGGCAATCAGCCCCAGCATTTT
v_call: TRBV27; clone_size: few; j_call: TRBJ2-1; d_call: TRBD2; cdr3_aa: CASSFLGGSSYNEQFF; cdr3_nt: TGTGCCAGCAGTTTCCTAGGCGGGAGCTCCTACAATGAGCAGTTCTTC
v_call: TRBV11-3; clone_size: -; j_call: TRBJ2-1; d_call: -; cdr3_aa: CASSLGENNEQFF; cdr3_nt: TGTGCCAGCAGCTTAGGGGAGAACAATGAGCAGTTCTTC
v_call: TRBV30; clone_size: -; j_call: TRBJ2-2; d_call: TRBD1; cdr3_aa: CAWRRGQANTGELFF; cdr3_nt: TGTGCCTGGAGGAGGGGACAGGCGAACACCGGGGAGCTGTTTTTT
v_call: TRBV4-1; clone_size: -; j_call: TRBJ2-3; d_call: TRBD2; cdr3_aa: CASGVASGISTDTQYF; cdr3_nt: TGCGCCAGCGGCGTGGCTAGCGGGATCAGCACAGATACGCAGTATTTT
v_call: TRBV7-6; clone_size: -; j_call: TRBJ2-2; d_call: TRBD1; cdr3_aa: CASRPGTGVTGELFF; cdr3_nt: TGTGCCAGCAGACCCGGGACAGGGGTAACCGGGGAGCTGTTTTTT
v_call: TRBV27; clone_size: -; j_call: TRBJ1-2; d_call: TRBD1; cdr3_aa: CASSLPGTGFGGYTF; cdr3_nt: TGTGCCAGCAGTTTACCCGGGACAGGGTTTGGGGGCTACACCTTC
v_call: TRBV5-1; clone_size: -; j_call: TRBJ2-5; d_call: TRBD2; cdr3_aa: CASSLVLAGAETQYF; cdr3_nt: TGCGCCAGCAGCTTGGTTCTAGCGGGAGCTGAGACCCAGTACTTC
v_call: TRBV12-5; clone_size: -; j_call: TRBJ2-5; d_call: -; cdr3_aa: CASGAPLYGKEYQETQYF; cdr3_nt: TGTGCTAGTGGTGCCCCACTATACGGAAAGGAGTACCAAGAGACCCAGTACTTC
v_call: TRBV5-6; clone_size: once; j_call: TRBJ1-2; d_call: TRBD1; cdr3_aa: CASSLEAGGGYTF; cdr3_nt: TGTGCCAGCAGCTTGGAGGCAGGGGGAGGCTACACCTTC
v_call: TRBV5-1; clone_size: once; j_call: TRBJ1-5; d_call: TRBD1; cdr3_aa: CASSNRDRTDFSNQPQHF; cdr3_nt: TGCGCCAGCAGCAACCGGGACAGGACGGACTTTAGCAATCAGCCCCAGCATTTT
v_call: TRBV2; clone_size: -; j_call: TRBJ1-1; d_call: TRBD1; cdr3_aa: CASRGQMNTEAFF; cdr3_nt: TGTGCCAGCCGGGGACAGATGAACACTGAAGCTTTCTTT
v_call: TRBV5-1; clone_size: -; j_call: TRBJ2-1; d_call: -; cdr3_aa: CASSLGASASYNEQFF; cdr3_nt: TGCGCCAGCAGCTTGGGCGCTAGCGCTAGCTACAATGAGCAGTTCTTC
v_call: TRBV5-4; clone_size: -; j_call: TRBJ2-1; d_call: -; cdr3_aa: CASSLGGETGYEQFF; cdr3_nt: TGTGCCAGCAGCTTGGGGGGGGAAACGGGCTATGAGCAGTTCTTC
v_call: TRBV4-1; clone_size: once; j_call: TRBJ2-1; d_call: TRBD2; cdr3_aa: CASSQARRGRLLDEQFF; cdr3_nt: TGCGCCAGCAGCCAGGCCCGCCGCGGGAGGTTATTGGATGAGCAGTTCTTC
v_call: TRBV5-6; clone_size: -; j_call: TRBJ2-7; d_call: -; cdr3_aa: CASSPGLAYEQYF; cdr3_nt: TGTGCCAGCAGTCCAGGACTCGCCTACGAGCAGTACTTC
v_call: TRBV7-9; clone_size: once; j_call: TRBJ2-5; d_call: -; cdr3_aa: CASSLGGVGAETQYF; cdr3_nt: TGTGCCAGCAGCTTAGGTGGTGTAGGGGCTGAGACCCAGTACTTC
v_call: TRBV19; clone_size: -; j_call: TRBJ2-3; d_call: TRBD1; cdr3_aa: CASSIGTGSTDTQYF; cdr3_nt: TGTGCCAGTAGTATCGGGACAGGGAGCACAGATACGCAGTATTTT
v_call: TRBV27; clone_size: -; j_call: TRBJ1-1; d_call: TRBD1; cdr3_aa: CASSLSGQGMNTEAFF; cdr3_nt: TGTGCCAGCAGTTTAAGCGGACAGGGCATGAACACTGAAGCTTTCTTT
v_call: TRBV7-9; clone_size: few; j_call: TRBJ1-2; d_call: TRBD1; cdr3_aa: CSSSATLDRGQHGYTF; cdr3_nt: TGTTCCAGCAGCGCGACCCTGGACAGGGGGCAACATGGCTACACCTTC
v_call: TRBV6-5; clone_size: -; j_call: TRBJ1-2; d_call: TRBD1; cdr3_aa: CASSYFQGAGGYTF; cdr3_nt: TGTGCCAGCAGTTACTTTCAGGGGGCCGGGGGCTACACCTTC
v_call: TRBV19; clone_size: -; j_call: TRBJ1-2; d_call: -; cdr3_aa: CASSTGEGDNYGYTF; cdr3_nt: TGTGCCAGTAGTACAGGGGAAGGAGATAACTATGGCTACACCTTC
v_call: TRBV5-1; clone_size: -; j_call: TRBJ2-1; d_call: -; cdr3_aa: CASSLFRGDEQFF; cdr3_nt: TGCGCCAGCAGCTTGTTCAGGGGCGATGAGCAGTTCTTC
v_call: TRBV18; clone_size: -; j_call: TRBJ2-1; d_call: -; cdr3_aa: CASSPTGSWPFF; cdr3_nt: TGTGCCAGCTCACCAACAGGGTCCTGGCCGTTCTTC
v_call: TRBV5-1; clone_size: -; j_call: TRBJ2-1; d_call: TRBD1; cdr3_aa: CASSLGGDRGIYNEQFF; cdr3_nt: TGCGCCAGCAGCTTGGGTGGGGACAGGGGTATCTACAATGAGCAGTTCTTC
v_call: TRBV6-5; clone_size: -; j_call: TRBJ2-1; d_call: TRBD2; cdr3_aa: CASRITSGSYNEQFF; cdr3_nt: TGTGCCAGCAGGATAACTAGCGGGAGTTACAATGAGCAGTTCTTC
v_call: TRBV9; clone_size: -; j_call: TRBJ2-1; d_call: -; cdr3_aa: CASSALGGPDNEQFF; cdr3_nt: TGTGCCAGCAGCGCTTTGGGAGGACCCGACAATGAGCAGTTCTTC
v_call: TRBV9; clone_size: -; j_call: TRBJ2-1; d_call: TRBD2; cdr3_aa: CASSAHLLAGGGNEQFF; cdr3_nt: TGTGCCAGCAGCGCACACTTACTAGCGGGAGGAGGGAATGAGCAGTTCTTC
v_call: TRBV2; clone_size: once; j_call: TRBJ2-7; d_call: TRBD2; cdr3_aa: CASILAGVAEQYF; cdr3_nt: TGTGCCAGCATACTAGCGGGAGTGGCTGAGCAGTACTTC
v_call: TRBV6-1; clone_size: -; j_call: TRBJ2-1; d_call: TRBD2; cdr3_aa: CASSPLAGEMNEQFF; cdr3_nt: TGTGCCAGCAGCCCACTAGCGGGAGAAATGAATGAGCAGTTCTTC
v_call: TRBV5-4; clone_size: few; j_call: TRBJ2-2; d_call: TRBD1; cdr3_aa: CASSDPGQTLTGELFF; cdr3_nt: TGTGCCAGCAGCGATCCGGGACAGACCCTCACCGGGGAGCTGTTTTTT
v_call: TRBV30; clone_size: -; j_call: TRBJ2-7; d_call: -; cdr3_aa: CAWSVKLAYYERYF; cdr3_nt: TGTGCCTGGAGTGTAAAACTAGCATACTACGAGCGGTACTTC
v_call: TRBV25-1; clone_size: -; j_call: TRBJ2-4; d_call: -; cdr3_aa: CASSEGSLAKNIQYF; cdr3_nt: TGTGCCAGCAGTGAGGGCAGCCTAGCCAAAAACATTCAGTACTTC